This is a list of T cell receptor beta chains from one sample in a study of shared clonotypes between healthy human individuals. Assay used: immunoSEQ multiplex PCR; TCRdb lists only in-frame clones, some missing. Counted here are some 2,400,000 clones, approximately 96% occurring once; the ten biggest clones make up 0.13%. Material for sequencing was naive CD4+ T cells sorted from blood. All receptors derive from a man between 18 and 29 years old in good health. The conserved cysteine and the conserved F or W are not part of the CDR3 here. Fields, in order: V gene, J gene, CDR3 protein.

V gene: TRBV30; J gene: TRBJ2-3; CDR3 protein: AWGQGLDTQY
V gene: TRBV11-2; J gene: TRBJ1-1; CDR3 protein: ASSLSRSNTEAF
V gene: TRBV30; J gene: TRBJ1-2; CDR3 protein: AWEMRGLEDGYT
V gene: TRBV5-6; J gene: TRBJ1-5; CDR3 protein: ASSSNGEYQPQH
V gene: TRBV7-6; J gene: TRBJ2-1; CDR3 protein: ASSLGGLGQGHYNEQF
V gene: TRBV12-5; J gene: TRBJ2-3; CDR3 protein: ASGLGLAGTDTQY
V gene: TRBV9; J gene: TRBJ2-3; CDR3 protein: ASSGSGGLTDTQY
V gene: TRBV28; J gene: TRBJ2-1; CDR3 protein: ASSSGTGGFNEQF
V gene: TRBV6-5; J gene: TRBJ2-2; CDR3 protein: ASSWASNTGELF
V gene: TRBV14; J gene: TRBJ2-7; CDR3 protein: ASSRGAAGEQY
V gene: TRBV11-3; J gene: TRBJ2-7; CDR3 protein: ASSLRHRDKFSYEQY
V gene: TRBV11-2; J gene: TRBJ2-7; CDR3 protein: ASSPGQGAKNEQY
V gene: TRBV25-1; J gene: TRBJ2-5; CDR3 protein: ASLGPTEETQY
V gene: TRBV9; J gene: TRBJ1-2; CDR3 protein: ASSVDPGTGYT
V gene: TRBV7-9; J gene: TRBJ1-5; CDR3 protein: ASSLDRYDQPQH
V gene: TRBV7-9; J gene: TRBJ1-4; CDR3 protein: ASSLLGSSNEKLF
V gene: TRBV6-6; J gene: TRBJ1-1; CDR3 protein: ASRDSGAVNTEAF
V gene: TRBV9; J gene: TRBJ2-7; CDR3 protein: ASSVGLAGVHEQY
V gene: TRBV7-7; J gene: TRBJ2-7; CDR3 protein: ASSFPPRPPEQY
V gene: TRBV19; J gene: TRBJ2-7; CDR3 protein: ASRQDRGSYEQY
V gene: TRBV6-6; J gene: TRBJ1-5; CDR3 protein: ASRSNTGNQPQH
V gene: TRBV12-5; J gene: TRBJ2-5; CDR3 protein: ASGPTGGQGETQY
V gene: TRBV2; J gene: TRBJ2-5; CDR3 protein: ASSEVVSGIGKTQY
V gene: TRBV4-1; J gene: TRBJ2-3; CDR3 protein: ASSQVMDINTDTQY
V gene: TRBV5-1; J gene: TRBJ2-4; CDR3 protein: ASSLEGRMSKNIQY
V gene: TRBV19; J gene: TRBJ1-1; CDR3 protein: ASSRQVGGTEAF